These T cell receptor beta chains were read from a single sample in a study of shared clonotypes between healthy human individuals. This table comes from immunoSEQ multiplex PCR, and its TCRdb copy is limited to in-frame clones, with some not included. The sample has 600,000 or so clones; roughly 98% are singletons. Sample: naive CD8+ T cells sorted from blood. The receptor source for this set is a man aged 25-40 years in good health. The CDR3 runs from the conserved cysteine through the conserved F or W. The D gene is left open where the match is weak. The size field is filled for only some rows; it gives once, few, many or a size class.

D: NA; size: NA; J: TRBJ2-2; V: TRBV7-7; DNA: TGTGCTAGCAGCGGTAGCGATTTGGACACCGGGGAGCTGTTTTTT; CDR3: CASSGSDLDTGELFF
D: NA; size: NA; J: TRBJ2-1; V: TRBV6-1; DNA: TGTGCCAGCAGTGAACGGGGGCTAGTGTACAATGAGCAGTTCTTC; CDR3: CASSERGLVYNEQFF
D: NA; size: NA; J: TRBJ2-1; V: TRBV7-2; DNA: TGTGCCAGCAGCTTAGTATTAACAGGAGGATTTGATGAGCAGTTCTTC; CDR3: CASSLVLTGGFDEQFF
D: TRBD2; size: NA; J: TRBJ2-3; V: TRBV10-2; DNA: TGCGCCAGCAGTGAAATAGCGGGAGGACATACGCAGTATTTT; CDR3: CASSEIAGGHTQYF
D: TRBD2; size: once; J: TRBJ2-1; V: TRBV30; DNA: TGTGCCTGGGAACGGGAGGGCTCCTACAATGAGCAGTTCTTC; CDR3: CAWEREGSYNEQFF
D: TRBD1; size: NA; J: TRBJ1-1; V: TRBV5-1; DNA: TGCGCCAGCAGTAGGACAGGGGGGATAGGGAACACTGAAGCTTTCTTT; CDR3: CASSRTGGIGNTEAFF
D: TRBD2; size: few; J: TRBJ2-7; V: TRBV5-1; DNA: TGCGCCAGCAGCTTGGGCGGGAGGCGAAGAGGCTCCTACGAGCAGTACTTC; CDR3: CASSLGGRRRGSYEQYF
D: NA; size: once; J: TRBJ2-7; V: TRBV5-5; DNA: TGTGCCAGCAGCCTGCGACAGTCTCGGGTAATCGACGAGCAGTACTTC; CDR3: CASSLRQSRVIDEQYF
D: NA; size: NA; J: TRBJ2-7; V: TRBV27; DNA: TGTGCCAGCAGTTTAGGGGCCGAGCAGTACTTC; CDR3: CASSLGAEQYF
D: NA; size: NA; J: TRBJ1-5; V: TRBV15; DNA: TGTGCCACCAGCAGAGATTTTACTAAATCTCAGCCCCAGCATTTT; CDR3: CATSRDFTKSQPQHF
D: TRBD2; size: NA; J: TRBJ2-7; V: TRBV5-1; DNA: TGCGCCAGCAGCTTGGGACTAGCGGGAGTCGACGAGCAGTACTTC; CDR3: CASSLGLAGVDEQYF
D: NA; size: NA; J: TRBJ2-1; V: TRBV27; DNA: TGTGCCAGCAGTTTATCGGTGAGCAATGAGCAGTTCTTC; CDR3: CASSLSVSNEQFF
D: TRBD1; size: NA; J: TRBJ1-1; V: TRBV7-8; DNA: TGTGCCAGCAGCTTAGCCGGGACAGGGGCGGCTGAAGCTTTCTTT; CDR3: CASSLAGTGAAEAFF